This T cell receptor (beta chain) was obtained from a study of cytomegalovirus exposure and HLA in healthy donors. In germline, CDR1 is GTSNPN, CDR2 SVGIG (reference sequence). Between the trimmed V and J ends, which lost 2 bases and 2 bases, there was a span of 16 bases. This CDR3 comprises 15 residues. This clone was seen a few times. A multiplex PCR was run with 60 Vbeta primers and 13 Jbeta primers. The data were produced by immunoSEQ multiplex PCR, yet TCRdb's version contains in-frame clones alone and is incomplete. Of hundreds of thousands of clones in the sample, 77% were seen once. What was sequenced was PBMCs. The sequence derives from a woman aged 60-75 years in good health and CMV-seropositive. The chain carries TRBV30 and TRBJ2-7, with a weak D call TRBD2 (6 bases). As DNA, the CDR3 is TGTGCCTGGAGTCCCCTGACTAGTATGGCCTACGAGCAGTACTTC. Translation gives CAWSPLTSMAYEQYF.